Listed below are T cell receptor beta chains from one sample, sequenced in a study of shared clonotypes between healthy human individuals. Sequenced by immunoSEQ multiplex PCR; TCRdb stores in-frame clones only, minus some. Of roughly 2 million clones in the sample, just under 95% are singletons; the top ten hold 0.85% to 1.3%. Sequenced input: naive CD8+ T cells sorted from blood. Receptor source: a man younger than 35 in good health. The CDR3 runs from the conserved cysteine through the conserved F or W. Fields, in order: J gene, D gene, clone size, V gene, CDR3 DNA, CDR3 protein. A D gene is named only where the DNA matches it firmly. Clone size is shown for a subset of rows, as once, few, many or a class of expanded clone.

J gene: TRBJ2-1
D gene: TRBD2
clone size: .
V gene: TRBV27
CDR3 DNA: TGTGCCAGCAGTTCCGGGACTAGCGGCTACAATGAGCAGTTCTTC
CDR3 protein: CASSSGTSGYNEQFF

J gene: TRBJ1-2
D gene: TRBD1
clone size: .
V gene: TRBV9
CDR3 DNA: TGTGCCAGCAGCCCGGGGGGGGACAGCCTCTATGGCTACACCTTC
CDR3 protein: CASSPGGDSLYGYTF

J gene: TRBJ2-7
D gene: .
clone size: .
V gene: TRBV7-8
CDR3 DNA: TGTGCCAGCAGCTTTGGTCTCTCCTACGAGCAGTACTTC
CDR3 protein: CASSFGLSYEQYF

J gene: TRBJ1-1
D gene: .
clone size: .
V gene: TRBV11-2
CDR3 DNA: TGTGCCAGCAGCTTAGGGAGCTACACTGAAGCTTTCTTT
CDR3 protein: CASSLGSYTEAFF

J gene: TRBJ2-3
D gene: .
clone size: .
V gene: TRBV9
CDR3 DNA: TGTGCCAGCAGCGGGGGGATCACAGATACGCAGTATTTT
CDR3 protein: CASSGGITDTQYF

J gene: TRBJ2-5
D gene: .
clone size: .
V gene: TRBV6-5
CDR3 DNA: TGTGCCAGCAGATACCGGGACACGCTATCCCAAGAGACCCAGTACTTC
CDR3 protein: CASRYRDTLSQETQYF

J gene: TRBJ2-1
D gene: TRBD2
clone size: .
V gene: TRBV4-1
CDR3 DNA: TGCGCCAGCAGCCAAGAAGGACGAGCGGGGGTGTCCGATGAGCAGTTCTTC
CDR3 protein: CASSQEGRAGVSDEQFF

J gene: TRBJ2-7
D gene: .
clone size: .
V gene: TRBV5-1
CDR3 DNA: TGCGCCAGCAGCTTTGGTATCGGGACTTCCTACGAGCAGTACTTC
CDR3 protein: CASSFGIGTSYEQYF

J gene: TRBJ2-1
D gene: .
clone size: .
V gene: TRBV27
CDR3 DNA: TGTGCCAGCAGTTTATCGTACAGGAGCTCCTACAATGAGCAGTTCTTC
CDR3 protein: CASSLSYRSSYNEQFF

J gene: TRBJ2-1
D gene: .
clone size: .
V gene: TRBV7-9
CDR3 DNA: TGTGCCAGCAGCTCCTTAGTCAATGAGCAGTTCTTC
CDR3 protein: CASSSLVNEQFF

J gene: TRBJ2-5
D gene: TRBD2
clone size: .
V gene: TRBV9
CDR3 DNA: TGTGCCAGCAGTCCTAGCGGGAGTCTTTCGGGAGAGACCCAGTACTTC
CDR3 protein: CASSPSGSLSGETQYF

J gene: TRBJ2-2
D gene: .
clone size: .
V gene: TRBV6-5
CDR3 DNA: TGTGCCAGCAGCCGGGGACACGAGAACACCGGGGAGCTGTTTTTT
CDR3 protein: CASSRGHENTGELFF

J gene: TRBJ2-7
D gene: TRBD2
clone size: once
V gene: TRBV6-5
CDR3 DNA: TGTGCCAGCAGCTACGGGTCGCTAGCGGGAGCCTACGAGCAGTACTTC
CDR3 protein: CASSYGSLAGAYEQYF

J gene: TRBJ2-2
D gene: TRBD2
clone size: .
V gene: TRBV28
CDR3 DNA: TGTGCCAGCAGTTTAGCTAGCGGGAGGAGCGGGGAGCTGTTTTTT
CDR3 protein: CASSLASGRSGELFF

J gene: TRBJ2-1
D gene: .
clone size: .
V gene: TRBV28
CDR3 DNA: TGTGCCAGCGGTTATAGGAACGACCAGTTCTTC
CDR3 protein: CASGYRNDQFF

J gene: TRBJ2-7
D gene: TRBD1
clone size: .
V gene: TRBV7-9
CDR3 DNA: TGTGCCAGCAGCTTAGTAGACAGGGAAGGGTCTCAGCAGTACTTC
CDR3 protein: CASSLVDREGSQQYF

J gene: TRBJ2-7
D gene: TRBD2
clone size: .
V gene: TRBV28
CDR3 DNA: TGTGCCAGCAGTTTATGGGGGACTAGCACCGAGCAGTACTTC
CDR3 protein: CASSLWGTSTEQYF

J gene: TRBJ2-1
D gene: TRBD2
clone size: .
V gene: TRBV4-1
CDR3 DNA: TGCGCCAGCAGCTATCCCACTAGCGGGGTATACAATGAGCAGTTCTTC
CDR3 protein: CASSYPTSGVYNEQFF

J gene: TRBJ2-1
D gene: .
clone size: .
V gene: TRBV20-1
CDR3 DNA: TGCAGTGCTAGCAGCCATGAGCAGTTCTTC
CDR3 protein: CSASSHEQFF

J gene: TRBJ1-1
D gene: .
clone size: .
V gene: TRBV9
CDR3 DNA: TGTGCCAGCAGCGTAGGGTGGGGAAACACTGAAGCTTTCTTT
CDR3 protein: CASSVGWGNTEAFF

J gene: TRBJ2-1
D gene: .
clone size: .
V gene: TRBV9
CDR3 DNA: TGTGCCAGCAGCGTTTCTAACTACAATGAGCAGTTCTTC
CDR3 protein: CASSVSNYNEQFF

J gene: TRBJ2-7
D gene: .
clone size: .
V gene: TRBV6-1
CDR3 DNA: TGTGCCAGCAGGCTTGACGGAGCATACGAGCAGTACTTC
CDR3 protein: CASRLDGAYEQYF

J gene: TRBJ2-3
D gene: TRBD2
clone size: .
V gene: TRBV28
CDR3 DNA: TGTGCCAGGCGGCTAGCGGGCTCCACAGATACGCAGTATTTT
CDR3 protein: CARRLAGSTDTQYF

J gene: TRBJ2-7
D gene: .
clone size: .
V gene: TRBV13
CDR3 DNA: TGTGCCAGCAGCGGGACCGGAGGCTCCTACGAGCAGTACTTC
CDR3 protein: CASSGTGGSYEQYF

J gene: TRBJ1-1
D gene: .
clone size: .
V gene: TRBV5-1
CDR3 DNA: TGCGCCAGCAGCTTGGCCGCATCGGAGGGGGGAACTGAAGCTTTCTTT
CDR3 protein: CASSLAASEGGTEAFF

J gene: TRBJ2-5
D gene: .
clone size: .
V gene: TRBV25-1
CDR3 DNA: TGTGCCAGCAGTGAAGGTCTGGGGCCAATTCGAGAGACCCAGTACTTC
CDR3 protein: CASSEGLGPIRETQYF

J gene: TRBJ2-7
D gene: TRBD1
clone size: .
V gene: TRBV13
CDR3 DNA: TGTGCCAGCAGCTCCGGGACAGGGGTCCACGAGCAGTACTTC
CDR3 protein: CASSSGTGVHEQYF

J gene: TRBJ2-7
D gene: .
clone size: once
V gene: TRBV6-5
CDR3 DNA: TGTGCCAGCAGTCCTAATGCGGGGTGGGGTTACGAGCAGTACTTC
CDR3 protein: CASSPNAGWGYEQYF

J gene: TRBJ1-2
D gene: TRBD1
clone size: .
V gene: TRBV28
CDR3 DNA: TGTGCCAGCAGTTCCGGTGGGGACAGGGTCTATGGCTACACCTTC
CDR3 protein: CASSSGGDRVYGYTF

J gene: TRBJ2-5
D gene: .
clone size: few
V gene: TRBV28
CDR3 DNA: TGTGCCAGCAGTTTACCGGGGAGCGGACCCCGGATACAGTACTTC
CDR3 protein: CASSLPGSGPRIQYF

J gene: TRBJ2-5
D gene: TRBD2
clone size: .
V gene: TRBV13
CDR3 DNA: TGTGCCAGCAGCTTAGGCCTAGCGGGGGGGACGGACCCGGGAGAGACCCAGTACTTC
CDR3 protein: CASSLGLAGGTDPGETQYF

J gene: TRBJ2-7
D gene: TRBD2
clone size: .
V gene: TRBV4-2
CDR3 DNA: TGTGCCAGCAGCCAAGGACTAGCGGGGGGGCCGGCCAACGAGCAGTACTTC
CDR3 protein: CASSQGLAGGPANEQYF

J gene: TRBJ2-7
D gene: TRBD1
clone size: .
V gene: TRBV18
CDR3 DNA: TGTGCCAGCTCTCCCGACAGGGGAGATGGGTACGAGCAGTACTTC
CDR3 protein: CASSPDRGDGYEQYF

J gene: TRBJ2-3
D gene: TRBD2
clone size: .
V gene: TRBV5-1
CDR3 DNA: TGCGCCAGCAGCCCGAGACTAGCGGGGGGCCACACAGATACGCAGTATTTT
CDR3 protein: CASSPRLAGGHTDTQYF

J gene: TRBJ2-1
D gene: .
clone size: .
V gene: TRBV7-8
CDR3 DNA: TGTGCCAGCAGCCCCGGGGCCATCCTTAACAATGAGCAGTTCTTC
CDR3 protein: CASSPGAILNNEQFF

J gene: TRBJ1-2
D gene: .
clone size: .
V gene: TRBV9
CDR3 DNA: TGTGCCAGCTCTAGTACTTTCCGAGGCTACACCTTC
CDR3 protein: CASSSTFRGYTF

J gene: TRBJ2-7
D gene: TRBD1
clone size: .
V gene: TRBV6-6
CDR3 DNA: TGTGCCAGCAGTTTCCTCGGACAGGGGTCCTACGAGCAGTACTTC
CDR3 protein: CASSFLGQGSYEQYF

J gene: TRBJ2-7
D gene: TRBD2
clone size: .
V gene: TRBV5-1
CDR3 DNA: TGCGCCAGTAACGAAGGGACTAGCGGGGCCTACGAGCAGTACTTC
CDR3 protein: CASNEGTSGAYEQYF

J gene: TRBJ2-1
D gene: .
clone size: .
V gene: TRBV7-9
CDR3 DNA: TGTGCCAGCAGCTTAGCCTTAGCGGCAGTCGTCTACAATGAGCAGTTCTTC
CDR3 protein: CASSLALAAVVYNEQFF

J gene: TRBJ2-2
D gene: .
clone size: .
V gene: TRBV2
CDR3 DNA: TGTGCCAGCAGGATCACCGAGGGAAGGAACACCGGGGAGCTGTTTTTT
CDR3 protein: CASRITEGRNTGELFF

J gene: TRBJ1-5
D gene: TRBD1
clone size: .
V gene: TRBV29-1
CDR3 DNA: TGCAGCGTTTGGGAGGGGGCGAATCAGCCCCAGCATTTT
CDR3 protein: CSVWEGANQPQHF

J gene: TRBJ2-7
D gene: TRBD1
clone size: .
V gene: TRBV13
CDR3 DNA: TGTGCCAGCAGCTTCACCGGGACAGTCTCCTACGAGCAGTACTTC
CDR3 protein: CASSFTGTVSYEQYF

J gene: TRBJ1-1
D gene: .
clone size: .
V gene: TRBV4-1
CDR3 DNA: TGCGCCAGCAGCCAACATTCAGAGGCGGCTGAAGCTTTCTTT
CDR3 protein: CASSQHSEAAEAFF

J gene: TRBJ2-1
D gene: .
clone size: .
V gene: TRBV4-1
CDR3 DNA: TGCGCCAGCAGCCAAGGGACCGTTAATGAGCAGTTCTTC
CDR3 protein: CASSQGTVNEQFF

J gene: TRBJ1-6
D gene: TRBD1
clone size: .
V gene: TRBV5-1
CDR3 DNA: TGCGCCAGCAGCTTGGGACAGGGGTACAATTCACCCCTCCACTTT
CDR3 protein: CASSLGQGYNSPLHF

J gene: TRBJ2-2
D gene: .
clone size: .
V gene: TRBV4-1
CDR3 DNA: TGCGCCAGCAGCTGGCTGGAGGGAACCGGGGAGCTGTTTTTT
CDR3 protein: CASSWLEGTGELFF

J gene: TRBJ2-7
D gene: TRBD2
clone size: .
V gene: TRBV10-3
CDR3 DNA: TGTGCCATCAGTGACGGACTAGCGGGAGGAATGCACGAGCAGTACTTC
CDR3 protein: CAISDGLAGGMHEQYF

J gene: TRBJ2-7
D gene: TRBD2
clone size: .
V gene: TRBV6-5
CDR3 DNA: TGTGCCAGCAGTCAATGGACTAGCGGGAGGGGAGAGCAGTACTTC
CDR3 protein: CASSQWTSGRGEQYF

J gene: TRBJ2-1
D gene: TRBD1
clone size: .
V gene: TRBV10-3
CDR3 DNA: TGTGCCATCAGTGCTGGGGGTGAGGGGGCTGAGCAGTTCTTC
CDR3 protein: CAISAGGEGAEQFF

J gene: TRBJ2-1
D gene: .
clone size: .
V gene: TRBV6-1
CDR3 DNA: TGTGCCAGCAACCCAGGGACATTGTGGAATGAGCAGTTCTTC
CDR3 protein: CASNPGTLWNEQFF

J gene: TRBJ1-1
D gene: .
clone size: .
V gene: TRBV10-3
CDR3 DNA: TGTGCCATCAGTGAGTCGGCGGATGAAGCTTTCTTT
CDR3 protein: CAISESADEAFF

J gene: TRBJ1-1
D gene: .
clone size: .
V gene: TRBV10-1
CDR3 DNA: TGCGCCAGCAATTCAGAGTCGAACACTGAAGCTTTCTTT
CDR3 protein: CASNSESNTEAFF